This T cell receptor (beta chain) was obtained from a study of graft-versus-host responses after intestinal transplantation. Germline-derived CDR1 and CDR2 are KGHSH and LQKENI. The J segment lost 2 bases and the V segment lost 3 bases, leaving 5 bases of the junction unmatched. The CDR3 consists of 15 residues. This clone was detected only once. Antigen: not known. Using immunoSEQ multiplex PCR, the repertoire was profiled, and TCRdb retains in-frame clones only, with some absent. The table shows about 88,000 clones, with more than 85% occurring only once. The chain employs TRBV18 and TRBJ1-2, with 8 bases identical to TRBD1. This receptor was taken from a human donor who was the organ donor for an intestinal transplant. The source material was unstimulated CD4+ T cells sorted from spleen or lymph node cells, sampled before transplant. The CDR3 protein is CASSPSGQGNYGYTF. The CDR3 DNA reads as TGTGCCAGCTCACCTTCAGGACAGGGCAACTATGGCTACACCTTC.